The 18 T cell receptor beta chains in this list originate from one sample, sequenced in a study of beta chain features in type 1 diabetes. Study-level results: Researchers report that Type 1 diabetes patients had moderately but significantly shorter TCRB CDR3s across all four CD4+ subsets.

Antigen specificity for these receptors is unknown. All of the isolated RNA was reverse transcribed, so expressed TCRB transcripts were sequenced. Profiled with immunoSEQ multiplex PCR; TCRdb holds only in-frame clones, not every one. The sample has roughly 340,000 clones, approximately 15% seen once. The sample consisted of naive CD4+ T cells from blood. The receptors derive from a woman in her late teens or twenties with type 1 diabetes.

This clone has just a few counts. CDR3 in amino acids: CASSAGTGGLLVSEQFF. DNA for the CDR3: TGCGCCAGCAGCGCGGGGACAGGGGGCCTCTTGGTGAGTGAGCAGTTCTTC. J is TRBJ2-1 and V is TRBV5-1; 12 bases are a match to TRBD1. Trimming cost V 4 bases and J 9 bases; bases outside gene matches: 14. Germline V gives CDR1 SGHRS, CDR2 YFSETQ. The CDR3 runs 17 residues.

V is TRBV7-8 and J is TRBJ2-1; 7 bases agree with TRBD1. The germline V gene encodes CDR1 SGHVS and CDR2 FQNEAQ. This CDR3 has 16 residues. V lost 3 bases, J lost 6 bases, and 11 bases stayed unmatched. This chain's CDR3 is CASSFIRDSNRNEQFF. The DNA of the CDR3 is TGTGCCAGCAGCTTTATCCGGGACAGTAATCGCAATGAGCAGTTCTTC.

This clone was recorded only once. The chain is built from TRBV7-2 and TRBJ1-2, with D tentatively TRBD1 (5 bases). CDR1 is SGHTA, CDR2 FQGNSA, per germline. Trimming removed 5 bases at V and 4 bases at J, with 11 bases between. The CDR3 sequence is 13 residues long. DNA for the CDR3: TGTGCCAGCAGCCCACAGGCTCTCTATGGCTACACCTTC. Its protein is CASSPQALYGYTF.

This clone was seen only a few times. The CDR3, as DNA: TGTGCCAGCAGCCAAATGGGGACAGGGGACAACTATGGCTACACCTTC. Translating it yields CASSQMGTGDNYGYTF. The chain uses TRBV4-2 and TRBJ1-2, with TRBD1 identical over 10 bases. V trimming: 2 bases; J trimming: 2 bases; junction bases outside the gene matches: 5. The CDR3 is 16 residues long. Germline V gene lookup returns CDR1 LGHNA and CDR2 YNFKEQ.

This clone was seen a few times. J is TRBJ2-1 and V is TRBV30; the match to TRBD2 covers 10 bases. CDR3 length equals 17 residues. Germline V gene lookup returns CDR1 GTSNPN and CDR2 SVGIG (reference sequence). Losses at the gene ends were 2 bases for V and 5 bases for J; bases not matched to a gene: 12. The CDR3 here is CAWSPNPGLARNNEQFF. DNA for the CDR3: TGTGCCTGGAGTCCCAACCCGGGACTAGCGAGAAACAATGAGCAGTTCTTC.

The rearrangement uses TRBV4-1 and TRBJ2-1; 7 nucleotides line up with TRBD2. The ends lost 4 bases at V and 3 bases at J; junction bases unmatched: 9. CDR3 length equals 16 residues. Germline V lookup: CDR1 MGHRA, CDR2 YSYEKL. CDR3 loop: CASSPAGGSVYNEQFF. CDR3 nucleotide sequence: TGCGCCAGCAGCCCAGCTGGCGGGAGTGTCTACAATGAGCAGTTCTTC.

A few counts support this clone. This chain uses TRBV27 with TRBJ2-3, with 9 nucleotides matching TRBD1. CDR1 and CDR2 from the germline V gene are MNHEY and SMNVEV (reference sequence). This CDR3 is 16 amino acids long. V lost 5 bases, J lost 0 bases, and 6 bases stayed unmatched. Here the CDR3 DNA reads TGTGCCAGCAGTAGGACCGGGACAGGGAGCACAGATACGCAGTATTTT. Translating it yields CASSRTGTGSTDTQYF.

This clone was recorded a few times. This chain uses TRBV7-9 with TRBJ1-5; D is undetermined. Deletions cut 5 bases from V and 0 bases from J, with 14 bases between. This CDR3 is 16 amino acids long. From germline, CDR1 is SEHNR and CDR2 FQNEAQ (reference sequence). The CDR3 DNA reads as TGTGCCAGCAGCCCCGGGGAAGAGAATAGCAATCAGCCCCAGCATTTT. Protein: CASSPGEENSNQPQHF.

The chain has TRBV7-9 and TRBJ2-2; a possible D gene is TRBD1 (6 bases). V dropped 1 base and J dropped 3 bases, with 6 bases sitting between them. There are 14 residues in the CDR3. The germline V gene has CDR1 SEHNR and CDR2 FQNEAQ (reference sequence). CDR3 amino acids: CASSLGTDTGELFF. In nucleotides, the CDR3 is TGTGCCAGCAGCTTAGGGACAGACACCGGGGAGCTGTTTTTT. Combining the CDR3 with reference TRBV7-9 and TRBJ2-2 gives the whole variable domain DTGVSQNPRHKITKRGQNVTFRCDPISEHNRLYWYRQTLGQGPEFLTYFQNEAQLEKSRLLSDRFSAERPKGSFSTLEIQRTEQGDSAMYLCASSLGTDTGELFFGEGSRLTVL.

CDR3 bases: TGTGCCAGCAGTCGCGGGACAGGGGGAGTCTACGAGCAGTACTTC. Residues: CASSRGTGGVYEQYF. The rearrangement uses TRBV2 and TRBJ2-7; 11 bases match TRBD1. This CDR3 comprises 15 residues. V lost 5 bases and J lost 3; bases outside the gene matches: 6. Germline CDR1 SNHLY, CDR2 FYNNEI.

V is TRBV15 and J is TRBJ2-7; TRBD1 aligns across 8 bases. This CDR3 region has 17 residues. From germline, CDR1 is LNHNV and CDR2 YYDKDF (reference sequence). With V trimmed by 1 base and J by 3 bases, 11 bases remained unmatched. The CDR3 here is CATSRANVRDRLYEQYF. The DNA of the CDR3 is TGTGCCACCAGCAGAGCAAACGTCCGGGACAGGCTCTACGAGCAGTACTTC.

This clone was picked up one time. V is TRBV27 and J is TRBJ2-7, with 7 bases lining up with TRBD1. CDR1 and CDR2 from the germline V gene are MNHEY and SMNVEV (reference sequence). V lost 7 bases and J lost 6; bases outside the gene matches: 6. The CDR3 spans 12 residues. CDR3 amino acids: CASKSTGSEQYF. The CDR3 nucleotides read TGTGCCAGCAAATCGACAGGGAGCGAGCAGTACTTC.

This clone was observed a handful of times. This CDR3 reads CASKDGGRAGETQYF. DNA for the CDR3: TGTGCCAGTAAGGACGGCGGGAGGGCCGGAGAGACCCAGTACTTC. The V call is TRBV19, the J call TRBJ2-5, with 9 bases that match TRBD2. This CDR3 has 15 residues. The V gene end was trimmed by 7 bases and the J gene end by 4 bases; junction bases not matched to a gene: 10. The germline V gene has CDR1 LNHDA and CDR2 SQIVND (reference sequence).

The table lists this clone with a few counts. This chain uses TRBV11-3 with TRBJ2-1, with TRBD1 matching over 7 bases. The CDR3 spans 13 residues. Germline CDR1 is SGHNT and CDR2 is YENEEA. Trimming at V came to 5 bases and at J to 6 bases, leaving 4 bases not matched to a gene. CDR3 nucleotide sequence: TGTGCCAGCAGCCCGGGACAGCCCAATGAGCAGTTCTTC. Its translation is CASSPGQPNEQFF.

This clone was recorded a few times. The rearrangement uses TRBV29-1 and TRBJ1-1; D might be TRBD1 (6 bases). The length of the CDR3 is 15 residues. Germline CDR1 is SQVTM and CDR2 is ANQGSEA. Trimming took off 6 bases at V and 5 bases at J, with 22 bases between the two ends. CDR3 sequence (DNA): TGCAGCGTAGTTATTTACAGGGTCCATAGGACTGAAGCTTTCTTT. Encoded protein: CSVVIYRVHRTEAFF.

This clone occurred a few times. The rearrangement joins TRBV18 to TRBJ2-5; D remains unclear. CDR1 and CDR2 from the germline V gene are KGHSH and LQKENI. V dropped 1 base and J dropped 0 bases, with 6 bases sitting between them. The CDR3 contains 14 residues. Written as DNA, the CDR3 is TGTGCCAGCTCACCACAGAACAACCAAGAGACCCAGTACTTC. Translation: CASSPQNNQETQYF.

This clone has just a few counts. The chain combines TRBV29-1 with TRBJ1-4; D not resolved. Trimming took 5 bases from V and 5 from J, leaving 12 bases between them. CDR1 SQVTM and CDR2 ANQGSEA come from the germline V gene. This CDR3 has 13 amino acids. The CDR3: CSVPLGSNEKLFF. CDR3 DNA: TGCAGCGTTCCACTCGGGTCCAATGAAAAACTGTTTTTT.

The chain is built from TRBV28 and TRBJ1-2; 8 bases fit TRBD1. Germline V lookup: CDR1 MDHEN, CDR2 SYDVKM. The V and J ends lost 5 bases and 2 bases, in that order; junction bases with no gene match: 7. This CDR3 contains 15 residues. CDR3 DNA: TGTGCCAGCAGTCCCCGACAGGGGAAGAACTATGGCTACACCTTC. It translates to CASSPRQGKNYGYTF.